Following are 14 T cell receptor beta chains from one sample sequenced in a study of CD8+ T cells in alopecia areata. Sequencing relied on a cDNA template that was reverse transcribed from extracted RNA. Repertoires were generated with immunoSEQ multiplex PCR, while TCRdb's copy carries only in-frame clones and drops some. The data show 80,000 to 100,000 clones, about 40% seen once. The sample consisted of CD4+ T cells sorted from blood. The receptors shown here come from a human donor with alopecia areata.

This chain uses TRBV2 with TRBJ2-3; 13 nucleotides align to TRBD2. The CDR3 contains 17 residues. Losses at the gene ends were 5 bases for V and 0 bases for J; bases not matched to a gene: 5. Germline V gene sequence: CDR1 SNHLY, CDR2 FYNNEI. The CDR3 sequence: CASSRGLAGASTDTQYF. CDR3 nucleotides: TGTGCCAGCAGTAGAGGACTAGCGGGAGCTAGCACAGATACGCAGTATTTT.

The chain combines TRBV7-2 with TRBJ1-6; possibly TRBD1 for D (5 bases). The germline V gene encodes CDR1 SGHTA and CDR2 FQGNSA. The CDR3 has 16 amino acids. V lost 7 bases and J 6 bases, leaving 19 bases between the germline ends. The CDR3 sequence is CASTRRSGGANSPLHF. The CDR3 DNA follows: TGTGCCAGCACCCGACGGAGCGGAGGGGCTAATTCACCCCTCCACTTT. Variable domain in full (rest from reference TRBV7-2 and TRBJ1-6): GAGVSQSPSNKVTEKGKDVELRCDPISGHTALYWYRQSLGQGLEFLIYFQGNSAPDKSGLPSDRFSAERTGGSVSTLTIQRTQQEDSAVYLCASTRRSGGANSPLHFGNGTRLTVT.

The V and J genes are TRBV7-2 and TRBJ2-5; possible D gene TRBD1, 5 bases. This CDR3 has 16 residues. Trimming pared 5 bases from V and 1 base from J, leaving 17 bases between. The germline V gene encodes CDR1 SGHTA and CDR2 FQGNSA. CDR3 DNA: TGTGCCAGCAGCCCTACCTGGCGCAGGGCCCAAGAGACCCAGTACTTC. As protein: CASSPTWRRAQETQYF.

This chain connects TRBV15 to TRBJ2-1; the D gene is possibly TRBD1 (6 bases). Between the trimmed V and J ends, which lost 0 bases and 3 bases, there was a span of 15 bases. CDR1 and CDR2 (germline): LNHNV, YYDKDF (reference sequence). The CDR3 loop spans 17 amino acids. The CDR3 is CATSRDVGGRIYNEQFF. The CDR3 DNA follows: TGTGCCACCAGCAGAGATGTAGGGGGAAGAATCTACAATGAGCAGTTCTTC. The variable domain in full, completed from reference TRBV15 and TRBJ2-1, reads DAMVIQNPRYQVTQFGKPVTLSCSQTLNHNVMYWYQQKSSQAPKLLFHYYDKDFNNEADTPDNFQSRRPNTSFCFLDIRSPGLGDTAMYLCATSRDVGGRIYNEQFFGPGTRLTVL.

The sample holds a few counts of this clone. The chain couples TRBV7-9 to TRBJ2-5; TRBD1 or TRBD2 may be the D gene (5 bases each). V lost 5 bases and J 4 bases, leaving 20 bases between the germline ends. Germline CDR1 and CDR2: SEHNR and FQNEAQ (reference sequence). This CDR3 contains 16 residues. CDR3 in DNA: TGTGCCAGCAGCGCCGGGGCGTTGGTTAAGGGAGAGACCCAGTACTTC. Translation: CASSAGALVKGETQYF.

This clone was detected a few times. This sequence joins TRBV7-8 and TRBJ2-1, with D tentatively TRBD2 (6 bases). Trimming left V 4 bases short and J 7 bases short, with 17 bases between. CDR3 length: 15 residues. CDR1 and CDR2 (germline): SGHVS, FQNEAQ. The CDR3 reads CASSSQGGLRNEQFF. CDR3 nucleotide sequence: TGTGCCAGCAGCTCGCAGGGAGGTCTAAGGAATGAGCAGTTCTTC.

The chain joins TRBV5-1 to TRBJ1-1, with TRBD1 matching over 8 bases. Germline assignment: CDR1 SGHRS and CDR2 YFSETQ. There are 14 residues in the CDR3. V lost 2 bases to trimming and J lost 4 bases; unmatched junction nucleotides: 4. The DNA of the CDR3 is TGCGCCAGCAGCTTAAACACAGGGGGCACTGAAGCTTTCTTT. This codes for CASSLNTGGTEAFF.

The V call is TRBV29-1, the J call TRBJ2-5; TRBD2 aligns across 13 bases. V lost 4 bases, J lost 4 bases, and 6 bases stayed unmatched. CDR1 is SQVTM and CDR2 is ANQGSEA in the germline V gene. This CDR3 has 15 residues. CDR3 sequence reads: CSVGTSGGFGETQYF. CDR3 coding DNA: TGCAGCGTTGGGACTAGCGGGGGATTCGGAGAGACCCAGTACTTC.

V is TRBV6-6 and J is TRBJ2-7, with 7 bases aligning to TRBD1. Looked up from germline, CDR1 is MNHNY and CDR2 is SVGAGI (reference sequence). Losses at the gene ends were 2 bases for V and 2 bases for J; bases not matched to a gene: 6. This CDR3 is built from 15 residues. This CDR3 reads CASSYGQEVAYEQYF. CDR3 in DNA: TGTGCCAGCAGTTACGGACAGGAGGTCGCCTACGAGCAGTACTTC.

The J gene is TRBJ2-1, the V gene TRBV2; D remains unclear. V lost 8 bases and J 9 bases, leaving 14 bases between the germline ends. There are 12 residues in the CDR3. The germline V gene encodes CDR1 SNHLY and CDR2 FYNNEI. The CDR3 region has the DNA TGTGCCAGCGGACGATCGTACGGTGAGCAGTTCTTC. Translation gives CASGRSYGEQFF.

The chain employs TRBV29-1 and TRBJ1-6; unclear D gene. V was pared by 8 bases and J by 9 bases, with 17 bases between. The length of the CDR3 is 13 residues. From germline, CDR1 is SQVTM and CDR2 ANQGSEA. Here the CDR3 reads CSIAGGPGSPLHF. The CDR3 DNA reads TGCAGCATAGCCGGAGGTCCCGGTTCACCCCTCCACTTT.

This clone was observed a few times. This chain joins TRBV4-2 and TRBJ1-1, with D hard to call. Trimming took off 4 bases at V and 1 base at J, with 10 bases between the two ends. The CDR3 consists of 14 residues. Germline V lookup: CDR1 LGHNA, CDR2 YNFKEQ. In nucleotides, the CDR3 is TGTGCCAGCAGCCGTAGAGGAGGGAACACTGAAGCTTTCTTT. This encodes CASSRRGGNTEAFF.

This clone was seen once. This chain connects TRBV4-2 to TRBJ2-7; 11 bases map to TRBD2. In germline, CDR1 is LGHNA, CDR2 YNFKEQ. Unmatched junction bases numbered 5, after V lost 1 base and J lost 0 bases. There are 17 residues in the CDR3. The CDR3 loop is CASSQGLTSGNSYEQYF. DNA of the CDR3: TGTGCCAGCAGCCAAGGGCTGACTAGCGGGAACTCCTACGAGCAGTACTTC.

This clone was detected only a few times. The chain carries TRBV23-1 and TRBJ1-3; no definite D call. TRBV23-1 carries the ORF label, with uncertain function. The length of the CDR3 is 15 residues. V lost 2 bases and J lost 8, with 16 bases in between. CDR3: CASSQLCTLCDTIYF. In DNA, the CDR3 is TGCGCCAGCAGTCAACTTTGCACACTCTGCGACACCATATATTTT.